This note documents a single TCR beta chain sequence. Its antigen is not known. The CDR3 runs 14 residues. Germline V gene lookup returns CDR1 SGHDT and CDR2 YYEEEE. These data belong to a study of post-analysis software for immune sequencing data. As for the study in general: Relapsing-remitting, secondary progressive and progressive-relapsing courses of multiple sclerosis were included. Whole-study results and caveats: Analysis by F measure revealed that same-batch samples clustered strongly together. Versus controls, multiple sclerosis patients showed significantly lower diversity (normalized Chao1). In patients, TRBV5-6, TRBV5-1 and TRBV20-1 belonged to roughly 5 TRBV segments found more frequently than in controls.

Carried by the TCR beta cDNA libraries were unique molecular identifiers. Input populations of roughly 0.85 to 11 million T cells gave rise to about 480,000 cDNA molecules. One entry per CDR3 protein, called by TCRdb with MiXCR from the PCR reads. The data hold 450,000 or so distinct CDR3 sequences, with roughly 45% observed a single time. This rearrangement joins TRBV5-6 to TRBJ2-4; 11 bases align to TRBD2. Matching the DNA end better, TRBJ2-7 makes the J call doubtful. The receptor was isolated from a girl under 18 with multiple sclerosis. The specimen sequenced was blood. CDR3 sequence: CASRRLAGNHEQYF. The CDR3, as DNA: TGTGCCAGCAGACGACTAGCGGGAAACCACGAGCAGTACTTC.